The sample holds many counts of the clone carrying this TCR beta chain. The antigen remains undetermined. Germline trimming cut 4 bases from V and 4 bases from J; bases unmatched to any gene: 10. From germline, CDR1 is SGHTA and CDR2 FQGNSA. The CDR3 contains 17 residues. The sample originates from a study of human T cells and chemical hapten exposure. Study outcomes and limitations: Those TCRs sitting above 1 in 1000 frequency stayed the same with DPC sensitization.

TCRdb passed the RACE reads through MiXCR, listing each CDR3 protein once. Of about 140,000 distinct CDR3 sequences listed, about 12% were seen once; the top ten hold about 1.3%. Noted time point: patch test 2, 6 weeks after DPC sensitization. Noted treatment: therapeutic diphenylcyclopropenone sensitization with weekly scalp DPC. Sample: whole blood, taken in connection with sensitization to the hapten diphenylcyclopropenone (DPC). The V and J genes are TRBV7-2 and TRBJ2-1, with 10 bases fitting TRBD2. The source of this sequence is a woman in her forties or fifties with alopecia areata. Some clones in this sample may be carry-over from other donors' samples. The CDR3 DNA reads TGTGCCAGCAGCTCGGTACTCCTAGCGGGGGTTTACAATGAGCAGTTCTTC. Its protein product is CASSSVLLAGVYNEQFF.